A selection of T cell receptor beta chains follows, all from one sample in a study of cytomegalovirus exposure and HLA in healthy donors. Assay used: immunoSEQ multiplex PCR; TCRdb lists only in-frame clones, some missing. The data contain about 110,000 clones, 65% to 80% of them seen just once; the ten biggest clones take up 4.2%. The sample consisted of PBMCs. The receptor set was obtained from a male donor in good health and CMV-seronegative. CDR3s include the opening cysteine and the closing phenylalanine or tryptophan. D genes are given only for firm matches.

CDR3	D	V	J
CSVEGTGGYGYTF	TRBD1	TRBV29-1	TRBJ1-2
CASSWRGAAEQYF	TRBD2	TRBV5-1	TRBJ2-7
CASSPGLAGVSYEQYF	TRBD2	TRBV11-2	-
CASSSTGTNEQFF	-	TRBV25-1	TRBJ2-1
CASSLAIGRNTEAFF	-	TRBV27	TRBJ1-1
CASSLGSANEKLFF	-	TRBV5-1	TRBJ1-4
CSVGGEQGVFTDTQYF	TRBD1	TRBV29-1	TRBJ2-3
CADKTSGSGETQYF	TRBD2	TRBV2	TRBJ2-5
CASSEIGTSGSSYNEQFF	TRBD2	TRBV6-1	TRBJ2-1
CASSSADTQYF	-	TRBV2	TRBJ2-3